These 26 T cell receptor beta chains were sequenced from one sample in a study of PD-L1 blockade in urothelial cancer. Time point denoted: peripheral blood 6 weeks after treatment start. Profiling relied on immunoSEQ multiplex PCR, and the TCRdb table lists in-frame clones only, not all of them. The data show 24,000 or so clones, approximately 86% seen once. The material sequenced was PBMCs, taken around atezolizumab (anti-PD-L1) treatment. The origin of the receptors is a man aged 65-85 years with urothelial cancer.

V and J are TRBV27 and TRBJ2-5, with a tentative D call TRBD2 (5 bases). The CDR3 sequence is 16 residues long. V dropped 8 bases and J dropped 0 bases, with 19 bases sitting between them. Germline CDR1 MNHEY, CDR2 SMNVEV (reference sequence). Written as DNA, the CDR3 is TGTGCCAGCGCTTCCCTTATCGCGGGTAACCAAGAGACCCAGTACTTC. Encoded protein: CASASLIAGNQETQYF.

V usage is TRBV11-2 and J usage is TRBJ2-3, with 8 bases that match TRBD1. The CDR3 totals 15 residues. CDR1 is SGHAT and CDR2 is FQNNGV in the germline V gene. V dropped 3 bases and J dropped 8; count of bases not matched to a gene: 10. The CDR3 reads CASSLGGQGGGTQYF. The DNA of the CDR3 is TGTGCCAGCAGCTTGGGTGGACAGGGCGGAGGTACGCAGTATTTT. The complete variable domain, with remaining parts taken from reference TRBV11-2 and TRBJ2-3, reads EAGVAQSPRYKIIEKRQSVAFWCNPISGHATLYWYQQILGQGPKLLIQFQNNGVVDDSQLPKDRFSAERLKGVDSTLKIQPAKLEDSAVYLCASSLGGQGGGTQYFGPGTRLTVL.

This clone was counted a single time. CDR3 sequence (DNA): TGCGCCAGCAGAAAGACTAGCGGGAGCCCGGAATTCTACGAGCAGTACTTC. Amino acids: CASRKTSGSPEFYEQYF. V and J are TRBV5-1 and TRBJ2-7; 12 bases match TRBD2. Germline lookup yields CDR1 SGHRS and CDR2 YFSETQ. V lost 5 bases, J lost 3 bases, and 12 bases stayed unmatched. The CDR3 has 17 residues.

The CDR3 bases are TGTGCCATCAGTGATGGGGGTGCGGGGATCAAAGAAAAACTGTTTTTT. Its translation is CAISDGGAGIKEKLFF. The rearrangement uses TRBV10-3 and TRBJ1-4; a possible D gene is TRBD1 (5 bases). V dropped 3 bases and J dropped 8 bases, with 19 bases sitting between them. The CDR3 totals 16 residues. Germline CDR1 and CDR2: ENHRY and SYGVKD.

The J gene is TRBJ2-7, the V gene TRBV7-2; D unresolved. The germline gives CDR1 SGHTA, CDR2 FQGNSA. The CDR3 sequence is 11 residues long. V lost 4 bases to trimming and J lost 4 bases, with 5 bases between them. This CDR3 reads CASSSLYEQYF. The CDR3 DNA follows: TGTGCCAGCAGCTCTCTTTACGAGCAGTACTTC.

The chain is built from TRBV7-6 and TRBJ1-2; maybe TRBD1 (5 bases). CDR1 is SGHVS, CDR2 FNYEAQ, per germline. The V end lost 2 bases, the J end lost 4 bases, and 14 bases lay between the germline ends. This CDR3 is built from 15 residues. CDR3 DNA sequence: TGTGCCAGCAGCTTAAATGTTATGGGGCCCTATGGCTACACCTTC. Amino acid sequence: CASSLNVMGPYGYTF.

V is TRBV19 and J is TRBJ2-3; 14 nucleotides line up with TRBD2. The germline V gene has CDR1 LNHDA and CDR2 SQIVND (reference sequence). The trim removed 9 bases at V and 4 bases at J, leaving 3 bases unmatched. The CDR3 contains 14 residues. CDR3 nucleotides: TGTGCCAGCGGGACTAGCGGGAGCTCAGATACGCAGTATTTT. This codes for CASGTSGSSDTQYF.

There are a few counts of this clone. CDR3 in amino acids: CASILAGDYGYTF. The DNA of the CDR3 is TGTGCCAGCATCCTCGCGGGGGACTATGGCTACACCTTC. The genes are TRBV28 and TRBJ1-2; TRBD1 might be the D (5 bases). The germline V gene has CDR1 MDHEN and CDR2 SYDVKM. Trimming removed 7 bases from V and 3 bases from J, with 12 bases in between. CDR3 length: 13 residues.

V and J are TRBV6-5 and TRBJ2-5; no definite D call. Between the trimmed V and J ends, which lost 6 bases and 4 bases, there was a span of 6 bases. CDR3 length equals 11 residues. CDR1 is MNHEY, CDR2 SVGAGI, per germline. The CDR3 spells CASSPGETQYF. As DNA, the CDR3 is TGTGCCAGCAGCCCAGGAGAGACCCAGTACTTC.

CDR3 in DNA: TGTGCCAGCAGCTTAGCGGGGGCAGGGTCCAATCAGCCCCAGCATTTT. It yields the protein CASSLAGAGSNQPQHF. The rearrangement uses TRBV7-6 and TRBJ1-5; perhaps TRBD1 as D (6 bases). The CDR3 runs to 16 residues. Germline V gene sequence: CDR1 SGHVS, CDR2 FNYEAQ. V was pared by 0 bases and J by 3 bases, with 12 bases between.

The genes are TRBV11-3 and TRBJ2-1, with TRBD1 as a possible D gene (5 bases). Germline V gene data show CDR1 as SGHNT and CDR2 as YENEEA. The CDR3 has 16 residues. V lost 0 bases and J lost 9, with 18 bases in between. CDR3 loop: CASSLDQGVRLFEQFF. The CDR3 DNA reads TGTGCCAGCAGCTTAGATCAAGGGGTGAGACTTTTTGAGCAGTTCTTC.

This clone was counted a few times. The chain has TRBV15 and TRBJ2-5; TRBD1 matches 7 bases. CDR1 LNHNV and CDR2 YYDKDF come from the germline V gene (reference sequence). The CDR3 extends over 16 amino acids. Losses at the gene ends were 5 bases for V and 6 bases for J; bases not matched to a gene: 15. Here the CDR3 DNA reads TGTGCCACCAGCGGTCGAGACAGGGTCGTCGAAAAGACCCAGTACTTC. It codes for CATSGRDRVVEKTQYF.

The J gene is TRBJ2-2, the V gene TRBV4-3, with D possibly TRBD2 on 5 matching bases. CDR1 LGHNA and CDR2 YSLEER come from the germline V gene. This CDR3 region has 16 residues. V lost 0 bases and J 4 bases, leaving 12 bases between the germline ends. The CDR3 region is CASSQDLSAGTGELFF. The CDR3 DNA reads as TGCGCCAGCAGCCAAGATTTATCGGCGGGCACCGGGGAGCTGTTTTTT.

This clone came up a few times. V gene TRBV4-2 combines with J gene TRBJ1-1; 7 bases are a match to TRBD1. Germline CDR1 LGHNA, CDR2 YNFKEQ. The CDR3 has 13 residues. The junction had 3 bases not matched to a gene; V was cut back by 3 bases and J by 5 bases. This chain's CDR3 is CASSQTGWTEAFF. The DNA of the CDR3 is TGTGCCAGCAGCCAGACAGGGTGGACTGAAGCTTTCTTT.

The chain combines TRBV7-9 with TRBJ2-6; D ambiguous. Looked up from germline, CDR1 is SEHNR and CDR2 is FQNEAQ (reference sequence). The V end was cut by 4 bases, the J end by 0 bases, with 4 bases between. The CDR3 covers 14 residues. CDR3: CASSSSSGANVLTF. The CDR3 DNA is TGTGCCAGCAGCTCGAGCTCTGGGGCCAACGTCCTGACTTTC.

The rearrangement uses TRBV7-8 and TRBJ1-1, with a tentative D call TRBD1 (6 bases). V was shortened by 5 bases and J by 0 bases, with 10 bases between the two germline ends. The CDR3 is 14 residues long. Germline V CDR1 and CDR2: SGHVS, FQNEAQ. The CDR3 is CASSTYRVNTEAFF. The CDR3 nucleotides are TGTGCCAGCAGCACTTACAGGGTGAACACTGAAGCTTTCTTT. The full variable domain, in which reference TRBV7-8 and TRBJ1-1 provide the parts outside the CDR3, is GAGVSQSPRYKVAKRGQDVALRCDPISGHVSLFWYQQALGQGPEFLTYFQNEAQLDKSGLPSDRFFAERPEGSVSTLKIQRTQQEDSAVYLCASSTYRVNTEAFFGQGTRLTVV.

The chain combines TRBV27 with TRBJ1-1; no definite D call. Trimming pared 3 bases from V and 1 base from J, leaving 9 bases between. Germline CDR1 is MNHEY and CDR2 is SMNVEV (reference sequence). The CDR3 consists of 14 residues. CDR3 sequence reads: CASSLAGRNTEAFF. The DNA for the CDR3 is TGTGCCAGCAGTTTGGCGGGAAGGAACACTGAAGCTTTCTTT.

This clone has a handful of counts. V usage is TRBV6-1 and J usage is TRBJ1-2; TRBD1 matches 9 bases. CDR1 and CDR2 from the germline V gene are MNHNS and SASEGT. J gave up 5 bases and V 6 bases, and 10 bases lay outside the gene matches. The CDR3 covers 15 residues. The CDR3 is CASRNSGTGLYGYTF. The CDR3 DNA reads as TGTGCCAGCAGGAATTCCGGGACAGGGTTATATGGCTACACCTTC.

The chain couples TRBV5-3 to TRBJ1-1, with TRBD1 as a possible D gene (6 bases). TRBV5-3 is marked as an open reading frame, function uncertain. This CDR3 is built from 17 residues. Trimming took 3 bases from V and 1 from J, leaving 19 bases between them. The DNA for the CDR3 is TGTGCCAGAAGCTCCCGGACAGCAACCAATAAGAACACTGAAGCTTTCTTT. It translates to CARSSRTATNKNTEAFF.

This clone was seen a few times. The chain couples TRBV6-5 to TRBJ1-5; tentatively, D is TRBD1 (6 bases). Germline CDR1 reads MNHEY; CDR2 reads SVGAGI. The CDR3 is 15 residues long. V gave up 4 bases and J gave up 9 bases, with 19 bases separating them. Here the CDR3 reads CASSSRDTGRAPQHF. The CDR3, as DNA: TGTGCCAGCAGTTCCCGGGACACGGGAAGAGCGCCCCAGCATTTT.

This clone was found once. This rearrangement joins TRBV7-2 to TRBJ2-7; 8 nucleotides align to TRBD2. This CDR3 has 12 amino acids. Germline trimming cut 5 bases from V and 6 bases from J; bases unmatched to any gene: 3. The germline gives CDR1 SGHTA, CDR2 FQGNSA. CDR3 protein: CASSPREGEQYF. The CDR3 nucleotides read TGTGCCAGCAGCCCCCGGGAGGGCGAGCAGTACTTC.

This chain uses TRBV29-1 with TRBJ1-3; the D gene is possibly TRBD1 (5 bases). The germline V gene has CDR1 SQVTM and CDR2 ANQGSEA. The CDR3 spans 12 residues. With 6 bases removed from V and 1 base from J, the gap between germline ends came to 7 bases. The CDR3 sequence: CSVTASGNTIYF. As DNA, the CDR3 is TGCAGCGTGACAGCGTCTGGAAACACCATATATTTT.

This chain links TRBV13 with TRBJ2-3, with 7 bases that match TRBD1. The J segment lost 2 bases and the V segment lost 2 bases, leaving 4 bases of the junction unmatched. The length of the CDR3 is 15 residues. Germline lookup yields CDR1 PRHDT and CDR2 FYEKMQ (reference sequence). The CDR3 DNA follows: TGTGCCAGCAGCTTAAGGGACAGTCTCACAGATACGCAGTATTTT. This encodes CASSLRDSLTDTQYF.

The V call is TRBV27, the J call TRBJ2-6; TRBD1 is a possible D gene (6 bases). The CDR3 is made up of 17 amino acids. V shed 7 bases and J shed 7 bases, with 23 bases lying between them. Germline V lookup: CDR1 MNHEY, CDR2 SMNVEV (reference sequence). This CDR3 is CASTPRQDLLRANVLTF. Here the CDR3 DNA reads TGTGCCAGCACCCCTAGACAGGACCTCCTTCGAGCCAACGTCCTGACTTTC.

V is TRBV19 and J is TRBJ2-3; D may be TRBD2 (5 bases). The CDR3 has 13 residues. CDR1 and CDR2 (germline): LNHDA, SQIVND (reference sequence). V lost 4 bases to trimming and J lost 0 bases, with 5 bases between them. CDR3 protein: CASSSGSTDTQYF. The DNA for the CDR3 is TGTGCCAGTAGTAGCGGGAGCACAGATACGCAGTATTTT. Variable domain in full (rest from reference TRBV19 and TRBJ2-3): DGGITQSPKYLFRKEGQNVTLSCEQNLNHDAMYWYRQDPGQGLRLIYYSQIVNDFQKGDIAEGYSVSREKKESFPLTVTSAQKNPTAFYLCASSSGSTDTQYFGPGTRLTVL.

The chain links TRBV7-9 to TRBJ2-3, with 11 bases that match TRBD2. Germline values: CDR1 SEHNR, CDR2 FQNEAQ (reference sequence). Unmatched junction bases numbered 3, after V lost 8 bases and J lost 2 bases. The CDR3 contains 14 residues. The CDR3 loop reads CASGTSGNTDTQYF. The CDR3 nucleotides are TGTGCCAGCGGGACTAGCGGAAACACAGATACGCAGTATTTT.